The clone carrying this TCR beta chain was seen at least ten times. Antigen: not known. As to time point: healthy volunteer bleed at 6 weeks. It was from unfractionated whole blood that total RNA was extracted. In the library, unique molecular identifiers were attached to individual cDNA molecules. TCRdb re-called the RACE reads through MiXCR, storing one row per CDR3 protein. Found here are about 34,000 distinct CDR3 sequences, roughly 5% of them singletons; the top ten hold 9.5% to 15%. This sample is part of a study of human T cells and chemical hapten exposure. At the level of the study: Slight volume differences across pooled libraries mainly accounted for varying per-sample TCR yields.

Overall study findings and caveats: With regard to DPC sensitization, TCRs above 1 in 1000 frequency did not change.

This CDR3 contains 14 residues. The germline gives CDR1 WNHNN, CDR2 SYGVQD (reference sequence). V shed 6 bases and J 4 bases; nucleotides not matched to a gene: 8. The source material was whole blood. The chain couples TRBV10-1 to TRBJ2-5, with 7 bases that match TRBD2. The source of this sequence is a human donor in good health. Some clones in this sample may be carry-over from other donors' samples. CDR3 in amino acids: CASRRRGIRETQYF. CDR3 DNA: TGCGCCAGCAGGCGGCGGGGGATCAGAGAGACCCAGTACTTC.